This T cell receptor beta chain was obtained from a study of blood T cell repertoires in COVID-19 (dated by TCRdb to about 2020). Describing the broader study: Samples covering the acute and convalescent phases of COVID-19 were provided by collaborators in the United States, Italy and Spain. A freely available public database, intended as a resource for researchers studying the immune response to SARS-CoV-2, is where the repertoires were released. Nearly every sample came with metadata listing a de-identified subject ID, COVID-19 status, age in years and sex. The samples were drawn from two sources: the first 160 participants of the ongoing ImmuneRACE study, and 950 to 1,500 subjects contributed by 6 global collaborators. The dataset comprised deeply sampled blood TCRbeta repertoires from subjects exposed to, actively infected with, or recovered from COVID-19. Where HLA class I and class II types were available, the types were taken from metadata supplied by the sample provider, not from assay-based typing. The material from the prospective study consisted of cDNA or gDNA derived from T cells, B-cell-depleted T cells, or PBMCs. Broader findings and caveats from the paper: Clinical and demographic metadata were provided uncurated, with the amount varying by source and participant.

The sample holds one count of this clone. The target of this receptor is not known. The sample holds no much larger clone one base away, and base qualities are not on file. Whole blood was collected in K2EDTA tubes by collaborating institutions according to the institutions' own protocols. For TCRbeta analysis, collaborators shipped samples as frozen whole blood, isolated PBMCs, or DNA extracted from either of those sample types. TCRbeta CDR3 regions were amplified from genomic DNA by means of the immunoSEQ Assay, a bias-controlled multiplex PCR. Per the original workflow: The number of nucleated cells in each sample was estimated by amplification of reference gene primers within the assay. Sequence reads were collapsed and filtered to measure the absolute abundance of every unique TCRbeta CDR3 rearrangement. For each sample, productive Simpson clonality was calculated by taking the square root of Simpson's diversity index across productive rearrangements. The clones in this table, taken by TCRdb from immuneACCESS, are in-frame only. Not every clone is retained; where verified, under half of the shortfall comes from an unresolved V gene, and the cause of the rest is unknown. V, J and clone size were drawn from that table, and D and trimming were deduced from the DNA. The sample table lists about 140,000 clones, around 81% of them with a count of one. Together, the top ten hold approximately 8% of the sample.

Looking up the germline V gene (reference sequence) yields CDR1 DFQATT and CDR2 SNEGSKA. The CDR3, cysteine through phenylalanine, is 16 amino acids long. Left in the record is the CDR3 DNA by itself, 48 bases read in frame from the first base. V sheds 3 bases and J sheds 1 base, leaving 18 bases between their ends. The receptor comes from a human donor in a cohort sampled during active COVID-19. The chain couples TRBV20-1 to TRBJ2-5, and the D gene may be TRBD2, 5 bases matching. Sequencing input: peripheral blood. The CDR3 region: CSASTDFGEPQETQYF. The sequenced DNA: TGCAGTGCTAGTACGGACTTTGGGGAACCCCAAGAGACCCAGTACTTC.